This T cell receptor (beta chain) comes out of a study of blood T cell repertoires in COVID-19. There are a few counts of this clone. TCRdb's table, derived via immunoSEQ multiplex PCR, lists solely in-frame clones and lacks some. The sample consists of 200,000 or so clones, 70% to 90% of them appearing once. Germline V gene sequence: CDR1 SNHLY, CDR2 FYNNEI. This CDR3 is built from 12 residues. V lost 7 bases and J lost 6, with 9 bases in between. The V gene is TRBV2, the J gene TRBJ2-2, with D perhaps matching TRBD1 (6 bases). Sequenced input: peripheral blood. This clonotype was sampled from a man in his 60s with acute or convalescent COVID-19. The CDR3: CASNTGSGELFF. The CDR3 nucleotides are TGTGCCAGCAATACAGGGTCCGGGGAGCTGTTTTTT.